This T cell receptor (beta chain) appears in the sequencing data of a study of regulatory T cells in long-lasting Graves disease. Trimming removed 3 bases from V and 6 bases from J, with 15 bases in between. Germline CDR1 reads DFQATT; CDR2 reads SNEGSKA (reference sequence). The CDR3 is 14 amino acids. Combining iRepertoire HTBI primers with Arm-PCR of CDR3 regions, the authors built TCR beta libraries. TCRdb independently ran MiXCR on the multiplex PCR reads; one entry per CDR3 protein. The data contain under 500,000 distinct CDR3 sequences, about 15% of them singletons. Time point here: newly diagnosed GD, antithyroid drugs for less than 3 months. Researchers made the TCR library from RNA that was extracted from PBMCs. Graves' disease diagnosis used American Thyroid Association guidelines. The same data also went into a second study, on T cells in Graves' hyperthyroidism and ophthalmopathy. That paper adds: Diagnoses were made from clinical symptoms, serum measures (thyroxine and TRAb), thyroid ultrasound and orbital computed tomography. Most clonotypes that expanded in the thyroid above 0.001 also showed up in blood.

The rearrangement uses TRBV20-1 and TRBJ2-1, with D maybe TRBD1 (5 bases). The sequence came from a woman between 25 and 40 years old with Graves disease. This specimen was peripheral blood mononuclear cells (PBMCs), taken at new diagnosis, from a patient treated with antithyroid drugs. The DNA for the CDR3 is TGCAGTGCTAGCTATCCCGAAAGGGGCAATGAGCAGTTCTTC. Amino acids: CSASYPERGNEQFF.